This passage covers 2 T cell receptor beta chains from one sample sequenced in a study of CD8 T cells in ankylosing spondylitis. Points from the study as a whole: Blood from ankylosing spondylitis patients appeared to carry a characteristic roughly eight-variant TCR beta motif.

These receptors have no known antigen. TCRdb re-derived calls from the 5' RACE reads in MiXCR, one entry per CDR3 protein. Of 450,000 or so distinct CDR3 sequences in the sample, 25% to 30% were seen once. Sequencing was carried out using blood, either unsorted or a sorted T cell fraction (not recorded which). The receptors here all came from a male donor with ankylosing spondylitis.

The rearrangement uses TRBV7-2 and TRBJ1-1; unclear D gene. The germline V gene encodes CDR1 SGHTA and CDR2 FQGNSA. The V and J ends lost 2 bases and 3 bases respectively, with 13 bases between them. The CDR3 sequence is 15 residues long. The CDR3 reads CASSLFGQADTEAFF. CDR3 DNA: TGTGCCAGCAGCTTATTTGGCCAAGCGGACACTGAAGCTTTCTTT.

In its sample, this clonotype was seen a few times. This rearrangement joins TRBV7-2 to TRBJ1-5; D is perhaps TRBD1 (5 bases). The V end was cut by 1 base, the J end by 6 bases, with 10 bases between. The CDR3 runs to 14 residues. Germline CDR1 SGHTA, CDR2 FQGNSA. In DNA form, the CDR3 reads TGTGCCAGCAGCTTAGTAGGCAGGGCTCAGCCCCAGCATTTT. Translated, it gives CASSLVGRAQPQHF.